This T cell receptor beta chain originates from a study of blood T cell repertoires in COVID-19. Data came from immunoSEQ multiplex PCR; TCRdb stores just in-frame clones and leaves some out. This table holds hundreds of thousands of clones, approximately 86% found once. Germline V lookup: CDR1 MNHEY, CDR2 SMNVEV (reference sequence). V lost 5 bases to trimming and J lost 0 bases; unmatched junction nucleotides: 8. The CDR3 is made up of 17 amino acids. The chain recombines TRBV27 with TRBJ1-2; TRBD1 agrees at 11 bases. Sequencing was performed on peripheral blood. The receptor comes from a woman in her 70s with COVID-19, enrolled during active disease. DNA of the CDR3: TGTGCCAGCAGTCCCCGGACAGGGGGCGCCGCTAACTATGGCTACACCTTC. Its protein product is CASSPRTGGAANYGYTF.